One and the same sample provided the 4 T cell receptor beta chains below, sequenced in a study of blood T cell repertoires in COVID-19. Assay: immunoSEQ multiplex PCR; the TCRdb copy retains only in-frame clones and omits some. Of roughly 260,000 clones listed, around nine tenths were seen once; the top ten hold approximately 2.6%. The source material was PBMCs or T cells enriched from blood (not recorded which). The receptors were sampled from a woman aged 18-29 years who had recovered from COVID-19.

This clone was counted only a few times. The chain combines TRBV29-1 with TRBJ1-1; D remains ambiguous. With 1 base removed from V and 6 bases from J, the gap between germline ends came to 12 bases. This CDR3 region has 13 residues. Germline values: CDR1 SQVTM, CDR2 ANQGSEA. The CDR3 bases are TGCAGCGTTGAAGGCAGGTTGGGCCCTGAAGCTTTCTTT. Translating it yields CSVEGRLGPEAFF.

The V call is TRBV13, the J call TRBJ2-1; 13 bases match TRBD2. V lost 10 bases, J lost 10 bases, and 4 bases stayed unmatched. From germline, CDR1 is PRHDT and CDR2 FYEKMQ (reference sequence). CDR3 length equals 12 residues. CDR3 region: CATGLAGPEQFF. The CDR3 bases are TGTGCCACGGGACTAGCGGGGCCCGAGCAGTTCTTC.

This chain links TRBV28 with TRBJ2-1; TRBD1 is a possible D gene (6 bases). Germline V gene data show CDR1 as MDHEN and CDR2 as SYDVKM. Trimming cost V 6 bases and J 2 bases, with 11 bases left between them. This CDR3 comprises 14 residues. DNA of the CDR3: TGTGCCAGCAGGAACAGGGAGACCTACAATGAGCAGTTCTTC. It yields the protein CASRNRETYNEQFF.

This clone was observed a handful of times. The chain has TRBV14 and TRBJ1-6; a weak D match, TRBD1 (6 bases). The CDR3 has 14 residues. Germline CDR1 is SGHDN and CDR2 is FVKESK. V was pared by 4 bases and J by 8 bases, with 12 bases between. CDR3 protein: CASSRTTGYSPLHF. The CDR3 region has the DNA TGTGCCAGCAGCCGCACGACAGGCTATTCACCCCTCCACTTT.